This record looks at one TCR beta chain sequence and its context. Its matching antigen is unknown. Drawing of blood for sampling happened at baseline, at cycle 4 day 1, and at cycle 7 day 1. These data belong to a study of OX40 agonist ivuxolimab in advanced cancers. Study observations and caveats: Those patients achieving a partial response at 0.1-3.0 mg/kg showed among the lowest clonal expansion. In the expanded peripheral T cells, antigen specificity was never determined.

Per germline, CDR1 SGHKS and CDR2 YYEKEE (reference sequence). Trimming removed 4 bases at V and 7 bases at J, with 15 bases between. The CDR3 length is 15 residues. TCRdb keeps only in-frame clones here, not all; method: immunoSEQ multiplex PCR. Of 40,000 to 50,000 clones in the sample, about 90% are singletons; the top ten hold 0.45% to 0.6%. Sequencing used CD4+ or CD8+ T cells sorted from blood, obtained in a trial of the OX40 agonist ivuxolimab. The rearrangement uses TRBV5-5 and TRBJ1-6; perhaps TRBD1 as D (5 bases). The receptor was isolated from an adult with an advanced solid tumor such as melanoma, head and neck, liver or kidney cancer. The chain's CDR3 is CASSVTGTLNSPLHF. The CDR3 nucleotides read TGTGCCAGCAGCGTAACAGGAACCCTAAATTCACCCCTCCACTTT. Variable domain in full (rest from reference TRBV5-5 and TRBJ1-6): DAGVTQSPTHLIKTRGQQVTLRCSPISGHKSVSWYQQVLGQGPQFIFQYYEKEERGRGNFPDRFSARQFPNYSSELNVNALLLGDSALYLCASSVTGTLNSPLHFGNGTRLTVT.